The 23 T cell receptor beta chains below all came from one sample that was sequenced in a study of neurological immune-mediated disorders. TCRdb redid the calling of the 5' RACE reads with MiXCR, one entry per CDR3 protein. This table holds some 60,000 distinct CDR3 sequences, around a tenth found once. Stated time point: longitudinal time-point 1 (baseline). Source material: PBMCs. The source of these receptors is a male donor with HTLV-1-associated myelopathy (HAM/TSP).

This clonotype occurred many times. The chain recombines TRBV20-1 with TRBJ1-6, with D tentatively TRBD1 (6 bases). This CDR3 region has 11 residues. Germline V CDR1 and CDR2: DFQATT, SNEGSKA (reference sequence). V shed 6 bases and J shed 9 bases, with 9 bases lying between them. In DNA form, the CDR3 reads TGCAGTGCCCAGGGGTTTTCACCCCTCCACTTT. It encodes CSAQGFSPLHF.

In its sample, this clonotype was seen many times. The chain has TRBV6-2 or TRBV6-3 and TRBJ2-5, with a possible D match to TRBD1 (6 bases). Deletions cut 0 bases from V and 5 bases from J, with 10 bases between. Germline V lookup: CDR1 MNHEY, CDR2 SVGEGT. The CDR3 is 14 residues long. CDR3 loop: CASSYSTGMETQYF. In DNA, the CDR3 is TGTGCCAGCAGTTACTCCACAGGGATGGAGACCCAGTACTTC.

This clonotype appeared many times. The gene calls are TRBV20-1 and TRBJ2-3, with TRBD1 matching 7 bases. With 6 bases clipped from V and 14 bases from J, the junction kept 14 bases outside the gene matches. Germline V gives CDR1 DFQATT, CDR2 SNEGSKA (reference sequence). The length of the CDR3 is 12 residues. CDR3 bases: TGCAGTGCGGAGAGGGAAGGGGGCGCGTGGTATTTT. Translated, it gives CSAEREGGAWYF.

This clonotype was counted between two and nine times. The rearrangement joins TRBV6-5 to TRBJ2-7; TRBD1 matches 7 bases. V lost 5 bases and J lost 4; bases outside the gene matches: 5. Germline V gene data show CDR1 as MNHEY and CDR2 as SVGAGI. The CDR3 covers 13 residues. The CDR3 sequence: CASSPETGYEQYF. DNA for the CDR3: TGTGCCAGCAGTCCCGAGACAGGGTACGAGCAGTACTTC.

In this sample, this clonotype turned up many times. This chain joins TRBV7-9 and TRBJ1-2, with D perhaps matching TRBD1 (6 bases). CDR1 is SEHNR, CDR2 FQNEAQ, per germline (reference sequence). V lost 1 base and J lost 4, with 10 bases in between. The CDR3 consists of 14 residues. The CDR3 loop is CASSLEQGIYGYTF. In DNA, the CDR3 is TGTGCCAGCAGCTTAGAACAGGGTATCTATGGCTACACCTTC.

This clonotype was recorded a few times. The rearrangement joins TRBV15 to TRBJ2-7; no firm D call. CDR1 is LNHNV, CDR2 YYDKDF, per germline (reference sequence). The CDR3 totals 14 residues. With 3 bases removed from V and 1 base from J, the gap between germline ends came to 10 bases. The CDR3 sequence: CATSRDPFSYEQYF. DNA for the CDR3: TGTGCCACCAGCAGGGATCCTTTTTCCTACGAGCAGTACTTC. Drawing the rest from reference TRBV15 and TRBJ2-7, the complete variable domain is DAMVIQNPRYQVTQFGKPVTLSCSQTLNHNVMYWYQQKSSQAPKLLFHYYDKDFNNEADTPDNFQSRRPNTSFCFLDIRSPGLGDTAMYLCATSRDPFSYEQYFGPGTRLTVT.

Details on this clonotype: The junction and the germline gene differ at one end; a read error may be behind it. The genes are TRBV5-6 and TRBJ1-5; 7 bases match TRBD1. This CDR3 comprises 13 residues. Germline loops: CDR1 SGHDT, CDR2 YYEEEE. CDR3: CPSQTGPNQPQHF. The CDR3, as DNA: TGTCCCAGTCAGACAGGGCCGAATCAGCCCCAGCATTTT.

This clonotype has just a few counts. The gene calls are TRBV18 and TRBJ2-4; 8 nucleotides agree with TRBD1. Germline V CDR1 and CDR2: KGHSH, LQKENI. J lost 8 bases, V lost 3 bases, and 6 bases had no gene match. CDR3 length equals 14 residues. CDR3 DNA sequence: TGTGCCAGCTCACCTTGGACAGGGTTGGACATTCAGTACTTC. Amino acid sequence: CASSPWTGLDIQYF.

This clonotype was detected many times. The chain is built from TRBV6-6 and TRBJ2-1; 9 bases are a match to TRBD1. The CDR3 is 17 amino acids. Losses at the gene ends were 2 bases for V and 2 bases for J; bases not matched to a gene: 7. Germline values: CDR1 MNHNY, CDR2 SVGAGI (reference sequence). The CDR3 loop reads CASSYLLGQGTYNEQFF. As DNA, the CDR3 is TGTGCCAGCAGTTACCTACTTGGACAGGGGACCTACAATGAGCAGTTCTTC.

In its sample, this clonotype was seen many times. The chain is built from TRBV20-1 and TRBJ1-5; the D gene is possibly TRBD1 (5 bases). Looked up from germline, CDR1 is DFQATT and CDR2 is SNEGSKA (reference sequence). Trimming cost V 5 bases and J 3 bases, with 23 bases left between them. The CDR3 runs 17 residues. The DNA for the CDR3 is TGCAGTGCTCTTAAAACCTCCGGGGCGGGGTTCAATCAGCCCCAGCATTTT. Encoded protein: CSALKTSGAGFNQPQHF.

This clonotype was counted at least ten times. This chain uses TRBV7-6 with TRBJ2-7; 10 bases fit TRBD1. CDR3 length: 16 amino acids. After removal of 5 bases from V and 0 bases from J, the junction contained 7 bases not matched to a gene. Germline values: CDR1 SGHVS, CDR2 FNYEAQ. CDR3 sequence reads: CASSPRQGAGSYEQYF. CDR3 bases: TGTGCCAGCAGCCCCCGACAGGGGGCCGGCTCCTACGAGCAGTACTTC.

This clonotype appeared many times. The chain uses TRBV12-3 or TRBV12-4 and TRBJ1-5; 9 positions agree with TRBD1. The CDR3 extends over 15 amino acids. J gave up 3 bases and V 5 bases, and 5 bases lay outside the gene matches. The CDR3 nucleotides read TGTGCCAGCAGTCCAGGGACAGGGACCAATCAGCCCCAGCATTTT. As protein: CASSPGTGTNQPQHF.

This clonotype was observed a handful of times. The chain uses TRBV27 and TRBJ1-4; the D is unclear. This CDR3 comprises 15 residues. CDR1 is MNHEY and CDR2 is SMNVEV in the germline V gene (reference sequence). The V end was cut by 7 bases, the J end by 6 bases, with 18 bases between. CDR3 loop: CASTARHPTYEKLFF. CDR3 DNA: TGTGCCAGCACCGCCAGACATCCGACGTATGAAAAACTGTTTTTT. Drawing the rest from reference TRBV27 and TRBJ1-4, the complete variable domain is EAQVTQNPRYLITVTGKKLTVTCSQNMNHEYMSWYRQDPGLGLRQIYYSMNVEVTDKGDVPEGYKVSRKEKRNFPLILESPSPNQTSLYFCASTARHPTYEKLFFGSGTQLSVL.

The sample holds many counts of this clonotype. The CDR3 DNA follows: TGTGCCACCAGCAACAGGGATAGATGGTATGGCTACACCTTC. It is translated as CATSNRDRWYGYTF. This chain links TRBV15 with TRBJ1-2; D is perhaps TRBD1 (6 bases). Germline lookup yields CDR1 LNHNV and CDR2 YYDKDF (reference sequence). Trimming removed 4 bases from V and 5 bases from J, with 14 bases in between. The CDR3 has 14 residues.

Ten or more counts support this clonotype. The V call is TRBV10-3, the J call TRBJ2-2; D uncertain. The CDR3 is 16 amino acids. Trimming left V 2 bases short and J 5 bases short, with 15 bases between. CDR1 and CDR2 from the germline V gene are ENHRY and SYGVKD. The CDR3 coding sequence is TGTGCCATCAGTGAGCTGCGGAACAGTGGGACCGGGGAGCTGTTTTTT. It specifies CAISELRNSGTGELFF.

Many counts were recorded for this clonotype. The chain employs TRBV20-1 and TRBJ2-5, with a weak D call TRBD2 (6 bases). Trimming shortened V by 1 base and J by 5 bases, and 17 bases separated the two germline ends. The CDR3 contains 15 residues. The V gene's germline CDR1 is DFQATT and CDR2 SNEGSKA (reference sequence). The CDR3, as DNA: TGCAGTGCTAGAGTGTCCGGGACTGGGGAGGAGACCCAGTACTTC. It translates to CSARVSGTGEETQYF.

This clonotype was seen ten or more times. The genes are TRBV6-2 or TRBV6-3 and TRBJ1-2; D gene uncertain. The CDR3 contains 15 residues. Germline lookup yields CDR1 MNHEY and CDR2 SVGEGT. The V end was cut by 8 bases, the J end by 0 bases, with 16 bases between. The CDR3 DNA sequence: TGTGCCAGCGGACGAAACAGACTTCCTAACTATGGCTACACCTTC. It codes for CASGRNRLPNYGYTF.

This clonotype was seen repeatedly, ten times or more. The chain combines TRBV5-1 with TRBJ2-6; D perhaps matches TRBD1 (5 bases). In germline, CDR1 is SGHRS, CDR2 YFSETQ. The CDR3 sequence is 17 residues long. The V gene lost 4 bases and the J gene lost 3 bases, with 17 bases spanning the gap. CDR3 sequence (DNA): TGCGCCAGCAGCCGTTCACCCGACAGTTATGGGGCCAACGTCCTGACTTTC. It yields the protein CASSRSPDSYGANVLTF.

This clonotype has at least ten counts. J is TRBJ2-1 and V is TRBV24-1, with D maybe TRBD2 (5 bases). The CDR3 has 15 residues. Between the trimmed V and J ends, which lost 4 bases and 5 bases, there was a span of 14 bases. The V gene's germline CDR1 is KGHDR and CDR2 SFDVKD. In DNA form, the CDR3 reads TGTGCCACCAGTGAATCCTCGGACGGGAACAATGAGCAGTTCTTC. It translates to CATSESSDGNNEQFF.

The sample holds many counts of this clonotype. The J gene is TRBJ2-1, the V gene TRBV5-6; TRBD1 is a possible D gene (5 bases). Germline CDR1 is SGHDT and CDR2 is YYEEEE. The CDR3 runs to 16 residues. V dropped 4 bases and J dropped 2 bases, with 16 bases sitting between them. Written as DNA, the CDR3 is TGTGCCAGCAGCCGGTTTGGGGCGGCTACCTACAATGAGCAGTTCTTC. It is translated as CASSRFGAATYNEQFF.

Points on this clonotype: This clone may be a read error of a much larger clone one base away. The rearrangement links TRBV2 to TRBJ1-5; D uncertain. Germline V gives CDR1 SNHLY, CDR2 FYNNEI. The CDR3 is 14 residues long. CDR3 in DNA: TGTGCCAACAGTCCGCAGGTTTCGGATCAGCCCCAGCATTTT. Translation: CANSPQVSDQPQHF. Full variable domain (remainder filled in from reference TRBV2 and TRBJ1-5): EPEVTQTPSHQVTQMGQEVILRCVPISNHLYFYWYRQILGQKVEFLVSFYNNEISEKSEIFDDQFSVERPDGSNFTLKIRSTKLEDSAMYFCANSPQVSDQPQHFGDGTRLSIL.

This clonotype was recorded many times. The chain joins TRBV11-3 to TRBJ1-1, with no clear D. The CDR3 is 14 residues long. Germline V CDR1 and CDR2: SGHNT, YENEEA. Trimming removed 4 bases from V and 0 bases from J, with 9 bases in between. The CDR3 here is CASSSSSLNTEAFF. CDR3 coding DNA: TGTGCCAGCAGCTCGTCTAGCCTGAACACTGAAGCTTTCTTT.

This clonotype was detected many times. The chain combines TRBV5-1 with TRBJ2-3, with 7 bases lining up with TRBD2. The CDR3 runs 14 residues. The germline V gene encodes CDR1 SGHRS and CDR2 YFSETQ. Losses at the gene ends were 0 bases for V and 5 bases for J; bases not matched to a gene: 3. The CDR3 nucleotides read TGCGCCAGCAGCTTGGAAGCGGGATTAGATACGCAGTATTTT. This translates into CASSLEAGLDTQYF.